The 14 T cell receptor beta chains below were found in one sample sequenced in a study of T cell repertoires in cytomegalovirus infection. These TCRs' antigens remain unknown. TCRdb passed the reads through MiXCR, listing each CDR3 protein once. The profile shows some 220,000 distinct CDR3 sequences, 35% to 45% of them singletons. Sequences were derived from CD8+ T cells from cultured PBMCs, sampled from culture after CMV antigen stimulation. The receptors stem from a human donor in good health (CMV status not recorded). Some clones in this sample may be carry-over from other donors' samples.

This chain joins TRBV27 and TRBJ2-7; 7 bases are shared with TRBD2. Germline V CDR1 and CDR2: MNHEY, SMNVEV (reference sequence). Losses at the gene ends were 5 bases for V and 5 bases for J; bases not matched to a gene: 9. The CDR3 runs to 14 residues. CDR3 in amino acids: CASSRRGEGNEQYF. CDR3 nucleotides: TGTGCCAGCAGTCGCCGGGGGGAGGGCAACGAGCAGTACTTC.

The chain couples TRBV7-9 to TRBJ1-2; D not resolved. The CDR3 consists of 13 residues. Trimming removed 4 bases from V and 3 bases from J, with 9 bases in between. CDR1 is SEHNR, CDR2 FQNEAQ, per germline (reference sequence). In nucleotides, the CDR3 is TGTGCCAGCAGCTCCCAGTCCTACTATGGCTACACCTTC. Protein product: CASSSQSYYGYTF.

The chain carries TRBV11-1 and TRBJ2-7; D gene uncertain. Trimming removed 2 bases at V and 2 bases at J, with 10 bases between. The CDR3 has 14 residues. In germline, CDR1 is SGHAT, CDR2 FQDESV (reference sequence). Written as DNA, the CDR3 is TGTGCCAGCAGCTTACGATCCCCCACCTACGAGCAGTACTTC. Encoded protein: CASSLRSPTYEQYF.

The chain uses TRBV4-2 and TRBJ2-3; D gene unclear. The V end was cut by 0 bases, the J end by 3 bases, with 13 bases between. CDR1 and CDR2 (germline): LGHNA, YNFKEQ. The CDR3 consists of 16 residues. As DNA, the CDR3 is TGTGCCAGCAGCCAAGATCTTCTGGACCCGACAGATACGCAGTATTTT. Its translation is CASSQDLLDPTDTQYF.

The chain recombines TRBV7-8 with TRBJ1-2; 7 bases map to TRBD1. From germline, CDR1 is SGHVS and CDR2 FQNEAQ. This CDR3 is 12 amino acids long. The V gene end was trimmed by 5 bases and the J gene end by 5 bases; junction bases not matched to a gene: 2. The CDR3 here is CASSGQAYGYTF. The CDR3 bases are TGTGCCAGCAGCGGACAGGCTTATGGCTACACCTTC.

The chain couples TRBV5-1 to TRBJ1-2, with 9 nucleotides matching TRBD1. The ends lost 5 bases at V and 4 bases at J; junction bases unmatched: 3. The germline V gene has CDR1 SGHRS and CDR2 YFSETQ. The CDR3 runs to 13 residues. In DNA form, the CDR3 reads TGCGCCAGCAGTCCGGGACAGGGCTATGGCTACACCTTC. Translation: CASSPGQGYGYTF.

J is TRBJ1-1 and V is TRBV12-5; D gene ambiguous. CDR1 LGHNT and CDR2 FRNRAP come from the germline V gene. Trimming took off 0 bases at V and 0 bases at J, with 14 bases between the two ends. The CDR3 is made up of 17 amino acids. The CDR3 DNA follows: TGTGCTAGTGGTTTGGTACTTTATCAGGAGATGAACACTGAAGCTTTCTTT. Amino acids: CASGLVLYQEMNTEAFF.

The chain couples TRBV6-1 to TRBJ1-6; 10 bases agree with TRBD1. This CDR3 comprises 15 residues. J was trimmed by 7 bases and V by 5 bases; bases with no gene match: 5. Germline V CDR1 and CDR2: MNHNS, SASEGT. The CDR3 loop is CASSSGTGENSPLHF. The CDR3 nucleotides are TGTGCCAGCAGTTCCGGGACAGGGGAAAATTCACCCCTCCACTTT.

The chain has TRBV11-2 and TRBJ1-5; weak D call: TRBD1 (6 bases). Germline values: CDR1 SGHAT, CDR2 FQNNGV. Trimming left V 4 bases short and J 0 bases short, with 10 bases between. The CDR3 is 15 amino acids. The CDR3 bases are TGTGCCAGCAGCTCTACAGGGAATAGCAATCAGCCCCAGCATTTT. This translates into CASSSTGNSNQPQHF.

In this sample, this clonotype turned up many times. The V and J genes are TRBV7-6 and TRBJ2-6, with 8 bases matching TRBD2. V trimming: 0 bases; J trimming: 4 bases; junction bases outside the gene matches: 11. CDR3 length: 19 residues. Per the germline V gene, CDR1 is SGHVS and CDR2 is FNYEAQ. For the CDR3, the DNA is TGTGCCAGCAGCTTAGCGCTCGGGAGGGCAGCCTCCGGGGCCAACGTCCTGACTTTC. It translates to CASSLALGRAASGANVLTF.

The rearrangement links TRBV7-6 to TRBJ1-1; D gene ambiguous. The CDR3 is 11 amino acids. The germline V gene encodes CDR1 SGHVS and CDR2 FNYEAQ. Trimming shortened V by 3 bases and J by 7 bases, and 6 bases separated the two germline ends. Written as DNA, the CDR3 is TGTGCCAGCAGCTTCTCGCGTGAAGCTTTCTTT. Protein product: CASSFSREAFF.

This clonotype was counted at least ten times. The rearrangement uses TRBV7-8 and TRBJ1-1; TRBD1 matches at 7 bases. This CDR3 contains 17 residues. The V gene end was trimmed by 4 bases and the J gene end by 6 bases; junction bases not matched to a gene: 17. Germline CDR1 reads SGHVS; CDR2 reads FQNEAQ. CDR3 nucleotides: TGTGCCAGCAGCTCGCGGACGAGGGGGCGCGGAACCCCTGAAGCTTTCTTT. Protein sequence: CASSSRTRGRGTPEAFF.

The rearrangement uses TRBV7-3 and TRBJ2-1; 7 bases are shared with TRBD2. Germline V CDR1 and CDR2: SGHTA, FQGTGA. The CDR3 extends over 16 amino acids. The V and J ends lost 3 bases and 7 bases, in that order; junction bases with no gene match: 12. The CDR3 sequence: CASSFTVGGGENEQFF. The DNA of the CDR3 is TGTGCCAGCAGCTTCACCGTGGGGGGGGGAGAGAATGAGCAGTTCTTC.

This clonotype was counted only a few times. This sequence joins TRBV5-4 and TRBJ1-1; D gene ambiguous. Germline CDR1 is SGHNT and CDR2 is YYREEE (reference sequence). Trimming removed 0 bases at V and 2 bases at J, with 11 bases between. This CDR3 has 15 amino acids. CDR3 DNA: TGTGCCAGCAGCTTGGCCGGCCCACCTAACACTGAAGCTTTCTTT. It is translated as CASSLAGPPNTEAFF.